This entry lists 22 T cell receptor beta chains sequenced from one sample in a study of cytomegalovirus exposure and HLA in healthy donors. This table comes from immunoSEQ multiplex PCR, and its TCRdb copy is limited to in-frame clones, with some not included. The table lists some 80,000 clones, 85% to 95% of them singletons. Sequenced input: PBMCs. The receptors here all came from a woman between 18 and 30 years old in good health and CMV-seronegative.

The V gene is TRBV9, the J gene TRBJ1-2; 7 nucleotides match TRBD1. The CDR3 sequence is 14 residues long. With V trimmed by 0 bases and J by 4 bases, 3 bases remained unmatched. CDR1 is SGDLS and CDR2 is YYNGEE in the germline V gene. CDR3 nucleotide sequence: TGTGCCAGCAGCGTAGCAGGGACAGCCTATGGCTACACCTTC. Translating it yields CASSVAGTAYGYTF.

The count of this clone is one. The J gene is TRBJ1-1, the V gene TRBV6-1; TRBD1 matches 7 bases. V trimming: 4 bases; J trimming: 2 bases; junction bases outside the gene matches: 13. The germline CDR1 and CDR2 sequences are MNHNS and SASEGT. The CDR3 length is 17 residues. The CDR3 sequence: CASSATYLGQLNTEAFF. CDR3 coding DNA: TGTGCCAGCAGTGCTACTTATTTGGGACAGCTTAACACTGAAGCTTTCTTT.

The chain employs TRBV25-1 and TRBJ2-7; 7 bases line up with TRBD1. The germline CDR1 and CDR2 sequences are MGHDK and SYGVNS. J was trimmed by 1 base and V by 5 bases; bases with no gene match: 11. The CDR3 is 16 amino acids. The CDR3 nucleotides read TGTGCCAGCAGTATGTGCCTGACAGGGCTGTCCTACGAGCAGTACTTC. Its translation: CASSMCLTGLSYEQYF.

This chain joins TRBV4-1 and TRBJ2-1, with 7 bases identical to TRBD1. The CDR3 is made up of 16 amino acids. The trim removed 4 bases at V and 0 bases at J, leaving 6 bases unmatched. Germline CDR1 and CDR2: MGHRA and YSYEKL. CDR3 amino acids: CASSPLDRSSYNEQFF. DNA of the CDR3: TGCGCCAGCAGCCCCCTGGACAGGAGCTCCTACAATGAGCAGTTCTTC.

This chain joins TRBV6-5 and TRBJ2-1, with unresolved D. Germline CDR1 and CDR2: MNHEY and SVGAGI. The CDR3 loop spans 15 amino acids. Trimming took off 2 bases at V and 2 bases at J, with 10 bases between the two ends. DNA of the CDR3: TGTGCCAGCAGTTACAGCGAGGATACCTACAATGAGCAGTTCTTC. It specifies CASSYSEDTYNEQFF.

The CDR3 loop reads CASSLNPPYSGARDTQYF. Here the CDR3 DNA reads TGTGCCAGCAGCTTAAACCCCCCTTATAGCGGGGCCCGAGATACGCAGTATTTT. The genes are TRBV7-6 and TRBJ2-3, with 8 nucleotides matching TRBD2. Trimming at V came to 2 bases and at J to 5 bases, leaving 15 bases not matched to a gene. Germline V gives CDR1 SGHVS, CDR2 FNYEAQ. The CDR3 runs 18 residues.

The chain couples TRBV27 to TRBJ2-7, with TRBD2 matching 13 bases. This CDR3 contains 15 residues. CDR1 is MNHEY and CDR2 is SMNVEV in the germline V gene (reference sequence). The trim removed 6 bases at V and 3 bases at J, leaving 5 bases unmatched. The CDR3 DNA reads as TGTGCCAGCAGCCCCGGGACTAGCGGGATCTACGAGCAGTACTTC. Its protein product is CASSPGTSGIYEQYF.

The V and J genes are TRBV19 and TRBJ1-4, with TRBD1 matching over 9 bases. CDR3 length: 15 amino acids. Germline V CDR1 and CDR2: LNHDA, SQIVND (reference sequence). After removal of 4 bases from V and 8 bases from J, the junction contained 8 bases not matched to a gene. For the CDR3, the DNA is TGTGCCAGTAGTACCTACGGACAGGGGAAAGAAAAACTGTTTTTT. This sequence encodes CASSTYGQGKEKLFF. The entire variable domain, with the rest obtained from reference TRBV19 and TRBJ1-4, is as follows: DGGITQSPKYLFRKEGQNVTLSCEQNLNHDAMYWYRQDPGQGLRLIYYSQIVNDFQKGDIAEGYSVSREKKESFPLTVTSAQKNPTAFYLCASSTYGQGKEKLFFGSGTQLSVL.

This clone appeared once. This chain uses TRBV11-3 with TRBJ2-1, with TRBD2 as a possible D gene (5 bases). Germline CDR1 reads SGHNT; CDR2 reads YENEEA. Trimming took 0 bases from V and 4 from J, leaving 10 bases between them. The CDR3 has 15 amino acids. DNA for the CDR3: TGTGCCAGCAGCTTAGAGGGAAGGAGGTACAATGAGCAGTTCTTC. This gives the protein CASSLEGRRYNEQFF.

The chain carries TRBV7-2 and TRBJ2-2, with D possibly being TRBD1 (6 bases). Trimming removed 6 bases from V and 1 base from J, with 12 bases in between. The CDR3 is made up of 15 amino acids. The germline V gene encodes CDR1 SGHTA and CDR2 FQGNSA. The CDR3 DNA follows: TGTGCCAGCAGGCTACAGGGTCAGAACACCGGGGAGCTGTTTTTT. Its protein product is CASRLQGQNTGELFF.

This clone has a single count. The chain combines TRBV5-4 with TRBJ2-3, with 10 bases identical to TRBD2. In germline, CDR1 is SGHNT, CDR2 YYREEE (reference sequence). Unmatched junction bases numbered 9, after V lost 0 bases and J lost 5 bases. The CDR3 runs to 17 residues. The CDR3 nucleotides read TGTGCCAGCAGCTTGGGGCAGCGGGAGGGTAATATAGATACGCAGTATTTT. Amino acids: CASSLGQREGNIDTQYF.

The rearrangement links TRBV7-2 to TRBJ2-5, with a possible D match to TRBD1 (5 bases). Per the germline V gene, CDR1 is SGHTA and CDR2 is FQGNSA. V lost 1 base to trimming and J lost 5 bases, with 17 bases between them. This CDR3 is 16 amino acids long. The CDR3 sequence is CASSLGSGYVGETQYF. In DNA form, the CDR3 reads TGTGCCAGCAGCTTAGGTTCAGGGTACGTTGGGGAGACCCAGTACTTC. Full variable domain (outside the CDR3, taken from reference TRBV7-2 and TRBJ2-5): GAGVSQSPSNKVTEKGKDVELRCDPISGHTALYWYRQSLGQGLEFLIYFQGNSAPDKSGLPSDRFSAERTGGSVSTLTIQRTQQEDSAVYLCASSLGSGYVGETQYFGPGTRLLVL.

The chain employs TRBV7-7 and TRBJ2-4, with D tentatively TRBD2 (5 bases). V gave up 5 bases and J gave up 7 bases, with 12 bases separating them. Per the germline V gene, CDR1 is SSHAT and CDR2 is FNYEAQ (reference sequence). The CDR3 runs 13 residues. The CDR3 bases are TGTGCCAGCAGCCTAAACCCGGGGAACATTCAGTACTTC. Amino acids: CASSLNPGNIQYF.

CDR3 DNA sequence: TGTGCCAGCAGCGGGGACAGGGTCTACGAGCAGTACTTC. Translation gives CASSGDRVYEQYF. The chain combines TRBV2 with TRBJ2-7, with 9 nucleotides matching TRBD1. With V trimmed by 6 bases and J by 3 bases, 3 bases remained unmatched. Per the germline V gene, CDR1 is SNHLY and CDR2 is FYNNEI. The CDR3 totals 13 residues. The full variable domain, in which reference TRBV2 and TRBJ2-7 provide the parts outside the CDR3, is EPEVTQTPSHQVTQMGQEVILRCVPISNHLYFYWYRQILGQKVEFLVSFYNNEISEKSEIFDDQFSVERPDGSNFTLKIRSTKLEDSAMYFCASSGDRVYEQYFGPGTRLTVT.

The chain couples TRBV30 to TRBJ2-2; D remains ambiguous. The CDR3 covers 12 residues. V shed 1 base and J shed 8 bases, with 8 bases lying between them. Germline V gene lookup returns CDR1 GTSNPN and CDR2 SVGIG (reference sequence). CDR3 sequence: CAWSGLVGELFF. The CDR3 DNA follows: TGTGCCTGGAGTGGGCTTGTTGGGGAGCTGTTTTTT.

The genes are TRBV28 and TRBJ2-1; 12 positions match TRBD1. This CDR3 region has 14 residues. V shed 6 bases, J shed 6 bases, and the junction held 3 bases outside the gene matches. Per germline, CDR1 MDHEN and CDR2 SYDVKM. CDR3 nucleotide sequence: TGTGCCAGCAGCCGGGACAGGGGGCGCAATGAGCAGTTCTTC. Protein: CASSRDRGRNEQFF.

The rearrangement uses TRBV9 and TRBJ2-3; TRBD1 aligns across 7 bases. The germline CDR1 and CDR2 sequences are SGDLS and YYNGEE. The CDR3 sequence is 15 residues long. The V segment lost 0 bases and the J segment 2 bases; nucleotides outside the gene matches: 3. The CDR3 reads CASSVDRGPTDTQYF. The CDR3 DNA reads as TGTGCCAGCAGCGTAGACAGGGGCCCCACAGATACGCAGTATTTT.

V gene TRBV19 combines with J gene TRBJ1-1; maybe TRBD1 (6 bases). Germline V gene data show CDR1 as LNHDA and CDR2 as SQIVND (reference sequence). CDR3 length: 15 amino acids. The germline V and J ends were trimmed by 3 bases and 3 bases, with 14 bases remaining between them. CDR3 nucleotide sequence: TGTGCCAGTAGTATTAGGGCAGCAGGGGACACTGAAGCTTTCTTT. Residues: CASSIRAAGDTEAFF.

The chain uses TRBV6-1 and TRBJ1-2; the D gene is possibly TRBD1 (6 bases). The CDR3 loop spans 14 amino acids. CDR1 is MNHNS, CDR2 SASEGT, per germline. The V end was cut by 7 bases, the J end by 6 bases, with 18 bases between. The CDR3 coding sequence is TGTGCCAGCAAAATAGTACAGGGCGGTGATGGCTACACCTTC. Translation: CASKIVQGGDGYTF.

The chain links TRBV19 to TRBJ2-2; 10 nucleotides align to TRBD2. The trim removed 6 bases at V and 5 bases at J, leaving 3 bases unmatched. This CDR3 has 14 amino acids. Germline V lookup: CDR1 LNHDA, CDR2 SQIVND (reference sequence). CDR3 DNA sequence: TGTGCCAGTAGCCTAGCGGGGGTTACCGGGGAGCTGTTTTTT. Protein sequence: CASSLAGVTGELFF.

V usage is TRBV18 and J usage is TRBJ2-5; no definite D call. Trimming took off 3 bases at V and 1 base at J, with 15 bases between the two ends. The germline CDR1 and CDR2 sequences are KGHSH and LQKENI. The CDR3 totals 16 residues. CDR3 region: CASSPISTALQETQYF. The CDR3 DNA follows: TGTGCCAGCTCACCGATCTCAACAGCCCTCCAAGAGACCCAGTACTTC.

The chain joins TRBV6-5 to TRBJ2-7; a possible D gene is TRBD1 (6 bases). V shed 0 bases and J shed 6 bases, with 12 bases lying between them. CDR3 length: 14 residues. Looked up from germline, CDR1 is MNHEY and CDR2 is SVGAGI. CDR3 in amino acids: CASSYSGQPREQYF. The CDR3 region has the DNA TGTGCCAGCAGTTACTCCGGACAGCCACGCGAGCAGTACTTC.